This TCR beta chain appears in the sequencing data of a study of T-cell memory formation after mild COVID-19. MiXCR, run by TCRdb on the 5' RACE reads, gives a single entry per CDR3 protein. Of about 360,000 distinct CDR3 sequences listed, 13% to 15% are singletons. CDR3 length: 17 residues. Trimming left V 6 bases short and J 0 bases short, with 19 bases between. Material for sequencing was PBMCs or a T cell subset sorted from them (not recorded which). This TCR was sampled from a man aged 18 to 29 who had mild COVID-19 (a few samples of this study predate the infection). Cell type and time point are not known. The V gene is TRBV12-3 or TRBV12-4, the J gene TRBJ2-3, with D unclear. The CDR3 is CASSQETGFTSTDTQYF. The CDR3 DNA sequence: TGTGCCAGCAGCCAAGAGACCGGTTTTACTAGCACAGATACGCAGTATTTT.